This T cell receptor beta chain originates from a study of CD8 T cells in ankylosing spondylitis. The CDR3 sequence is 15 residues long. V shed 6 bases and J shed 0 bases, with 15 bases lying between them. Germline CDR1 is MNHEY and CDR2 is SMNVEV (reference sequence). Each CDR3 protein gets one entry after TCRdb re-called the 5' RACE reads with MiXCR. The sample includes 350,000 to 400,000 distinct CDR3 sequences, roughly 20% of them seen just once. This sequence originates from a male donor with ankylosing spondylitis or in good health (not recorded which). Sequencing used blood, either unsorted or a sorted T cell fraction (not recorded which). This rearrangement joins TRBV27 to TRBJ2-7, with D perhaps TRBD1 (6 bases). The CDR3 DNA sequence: TGTGCCAGCAGCCCCGGGACACACAGCTCCTACGAGCAGTACTTC. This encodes CASSPGTHSSYEQYF.